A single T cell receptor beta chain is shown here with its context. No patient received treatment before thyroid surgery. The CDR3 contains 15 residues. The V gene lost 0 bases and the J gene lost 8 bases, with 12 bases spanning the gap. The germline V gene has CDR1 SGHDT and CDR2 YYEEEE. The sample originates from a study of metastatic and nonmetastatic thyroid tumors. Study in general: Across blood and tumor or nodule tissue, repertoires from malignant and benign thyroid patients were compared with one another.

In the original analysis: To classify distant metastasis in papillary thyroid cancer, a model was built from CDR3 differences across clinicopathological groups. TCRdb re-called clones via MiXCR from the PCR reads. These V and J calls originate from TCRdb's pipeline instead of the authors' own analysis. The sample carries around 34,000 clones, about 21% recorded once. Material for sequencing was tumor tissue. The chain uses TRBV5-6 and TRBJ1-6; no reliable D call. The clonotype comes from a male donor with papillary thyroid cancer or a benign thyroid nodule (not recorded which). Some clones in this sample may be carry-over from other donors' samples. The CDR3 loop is CASSLERQSYSPLHF. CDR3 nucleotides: TGTGCCAGCAGCTTGGAAAGGCAGTCTTATTCACCCCTCCACTTT.